This entry lists 15 T cell receptor beta chains sequenced from one sample in a study of immune heterogeneity within non-small cell lung tumors. Bulk tumor genomic DNA, about 620 ng per sample, was used as template. Collection of several biopsies per primary tumor, spaced far apart, took place during surgery. Patients underwent curative surgery for untreated, newly diagnosed non-small cell lung cancer. A multiplex PCR containing 32 V primers and 13 J primers was used to amplify TCR beta CDR3. A single record per CDR3 protein comes from TCRdb applying MiXCR to the multiplex PCR reads. The profile shows around 6,000 distinct CDR3 sequences, about 20% of them singletons. Sample: lung tumor tissue. These TCRs come from a man aged 70 or older with non-small cell lung cancer.

In regard to this clonotype: Just one base apart from a much larger clone, this may be a read error. This chain joins TRBV11-2 and TRBJ2-1; D unclear. Germline CDR1 SGHAT, CDR2 FQNNGV. This CDR3 has 11 amino acids. CDR3 amino acids: CVSSLLDEQFF. The CDR3 nucleotides are TGTGTCAGCAGCTTACTTGATGAGCAGTTCTTC.

This clonotype occurred many times. J is TRBJ1-5 and V is TRBV6-1; maybe TRBD1 (5 bases). Trimming took off 6 bases at V and 3 bases at J, with 12 bases between the two ends. Per the germline V gene, CDR1 is MNHNS and CDR2 is SASEGT. This CDR3 has 14 residues. CDR3 protein: CASSAGTTNQPQHF. The CDR3 bases are TGTGCCAGCAGCGCCGGGACCACCAATCAGCCCCAGCATTTT.

By share, this clonotype ranks as medium-sized. The chain employs TRBV7-2 and TRBJ1-6; D call uncertain. In germline, CDR1 is SGHTA, CDR2 FQGNSA. Trimming pared 5 bases from V and 4 bases from J, leaving 9 bases between. This CDR3 spans 14 amino acids. CDR3: CASSLDGYNSPLHF. The CDR3 DNA reads TGTGCCAGCAGCCTCGACGGATATAATTCACCCCTCCACTTT. The whole variable domain, filled in from reference TRBV7-2 and TRBJ1-6, reads GAGVSQSPSNKVTEKGKDVELRCDPISGHTALYWYRQSLGQGLEFLIYFQGNSAPDKSGLPSDRFSAERTGGSVSTLTIQRTQQEDSAVYLCASSLDGYNSPLHFGNGTRLTVT.

By share of the sample, this clonotype is medium-sized. CDR3 nucleotide sequence: TGTGCCAGCAGCTTTTCTAGCAGTAGGGAGCAGTTCTTC. This codes for CASSFSSSREQFF. This chain connects TRBV7-8 to TRBJ2-1, with D tentatively TRBD2 (5 bases). The ends were cut back, 3 bases at V and 10 bases at J, with 13 bases in the middle. Germline CDR1 and CDR2: SGHVS and FQNEAQ. This CDR3 spans 13 amino acids.

The chain employs TRBV3-1 and TRBJ2-1, with D perhaps TRBD2 (5 bases). From germline, CDR1 is LGHDT and CDR2 YNNKEL (reference sequence). The CDR3 spans 15 residues. With 1 base removed from V and 5 bases from J, the gap between germline ends came to 12 bases. CDR3 DNA: TGTGCCAGCAGCCAAGGGACTGGCTGGGACAATGAGCAGTTCTTC. Its translation: CASSQGTGWDNEQFF.

Points on this clonotype: Without the conserved terminal phenylalanine or tryptophan, this CDR3 likely stems from a read error. Because the CDR3's place on the DNA is in doubt, the DNA is left out and the CDR3 is given as listed by TCRdb. The V call is TRBV20-1, the J call TRBJ2-3; the D call of TRBD1 is as the table states it, not checked on the DNA. A total of 17 residues make up the CDR3, ends included. From germline, CDR1 is DFQATT and CDR2 SNEGSKA (reference sequence). The CDR3 loop reads CSAQKGQGSAYEQYFGP.

Within the sample, this clonotype is medium-sized. The chain links TRBV7-6 to TRBJ2-2, with 7 bases identical to TRBD1. The ends lost 1 base at V and 3 bases at J; junction bases unmatched: 8. This CDR3 spans 17 amino acids. Germline V gene lookup returns CDR1 SGHVS and CDR2 FNYEAQ. CDR3 nucleotide sequence: TGTGCCAGCAGCTTAGACAGCCGACAGGGCCACACCGGGGAGCTGTTTTTT. Translated: CASSLDSRQGHTGELFF.

This clonotype occurred a few times. The rearrangement joins TRBV20-1 to TRBJ1-5; D possibly corresponds to TRBD1 (5 bases). The V gene lost 0 bases and the J gene lost 2 bases, with 23 bases spanning the gap. The CDR3 consists of 19 residues. Germline V gene data show CDR1 as DFQATT and CDR2 as SNEGSKA (reference sequence). The CDR3 DNA follows: TGCAGTGCTAGAGATCTTGGGGACCCATTATGGTCGCGCAATCAGCCCCAGCATTTT. Translation gives CSARDLGDPLWSRNQPQHF.

By frequency in the sample, this clonotype is medium-sized. The J gene is TRBJ2-4, the V gene TRBV4-1; the D is unclear. Germline CDR1 reads MGHRA; CDR2 reads YSYEKL. V dropped 10 bases and J dropped 0 bases, with 10 bases sitting between them. CDR3 length: 13 amino acids. CDR3 protein: CATGDLAKNIQYF. Here the CDR3 DNA reads TGCGCCACGGGTGACCTAGCCAAAAACATTCAGTACTTC.

This clonotype has a handful of counts. The V call is TRBV7-2, the J call TRBJ1-6; D gene ambiguous. Trimming stripped 0 bases from V and 13 bases from J, with 10 bases between. Germline assignment: CDR1 SGHTA and CDR2 FQGNSA. The CDR3 covers 13 residues. The CDR3 region has the DNA TGTGCCAGCAGCTTAGCAGGTTCTGGGCCCCTCCACTTT. Its protein product is CASSLAGSGPLHF.

This clonotype rates as medium-sized. This chain uses TRBV6-1 with TRBJ2-7; D is uncertain. V dropped 2 bases and J dropped 7 bases, with 6 bases sitting between them. Germline CDR1 and CDR2: MNHNS and SASEGT. The CDR3 is 11 amino acids. This chain's CDR3 is CASSEYYEQYF. The CDR3 DNA follows: TGTGCCAGCAGTGAATATTATGAGCAGTACTTC.

In its sample, this clonotype was seen a few times. This may come from a read error, since a much larger clone is one base off. The chain has TRBV3-1 and TRBJ2-7, with D maybe TRBD2 (8 bases). V lost 0 bases to trimming and J lost 0 bases, with 24 bases between them. Germline V lookup: CDR1 LGHDT, CDR2 YNNKEL (reference sequence). CDR3 length equals 20 residues. The CDR3 coding sequence is TGTGCCAGCAGCCAAGATCAGGGGGGACTAGTGGGCTCTTCCTCCTACGAGCAGTACTTC. Protein: CASSQDQGGLVGSSSYEQYF.

In its sample, this clonotype is medium-sized. The chain carries TRBV12-3 or TRBV12-4 and TRBJ2-1; TRBD1 aligns across 7 bases. Trimming cost V 6 bases and J 10 bases; bases outside gene matches: 9. The length of the CDR3 is 13 residues. CDR3 residues: CASSDRAGREQFF. CDR3 bases: TGTGCCAGCAGCGACAGGGCCGGCAGAGAGCAGTTCTTC.

Within the sample, this clonotype is large. J is TRBJ2-1 and V is TRBV27, with 11 bases fitting TRBD2. The CDR3 has 14 residues. The trim removed 6 bases at V and 7 bases at J, leaving 5 bases unmatched. The germline gives CDR1 MNHEY, CDR2 SMNVEV (reference sequence). In DNA, the CDR3 is TGTGCCAGCAGAATAGCGGGGGGGCAAAATGAGCAGTTCTTC. Amino acids: CASRIAGGQNEQFF.

This clonotype is medium-sized in the sample. The CDR3 protein is CSAIEETGGASPLHF. In nucleotides, the CDR3 is TGCAGTGCTATTGAGGAGACAGGGGGAGCCTCACCCCTCCACTTT. V is TRBV20-1 and J is TRBJ1-6; 9 positions match TRBD1. In germline, CDR1 is DFQATT, CDR2 SNEGSKA (reference sequence). The CDR3 loop spans 15 amino acids. With V trimmed by 4 bases and J by 10 bases, 11 bases remained unmatched.